This T cell receptor beta chain was profiled in a study of blood T cell repertoires in COVID-19. Individuals drawn from 24 US areas were roughly 18 to 100 years old. Clinical history as reported by participants underpinned cohort assignment. Authors' processing steps: Cell counts per sample came from amplifying reference gene primers. Sequencing was performed with immunoSEQ multiplex PCR; in TCRdb, only in-frame clones are kept and a portion is missing. That table gives V, J and clone size, and the DNA gave D and trimming. The data contain approximately 440,000 clones, about 90% of them seen just once; the ten biggest clones take up about 0.63%. The length of the CDR3 is 14 residues. Germline CDR1 is LNHNV and CDR2 is YYDKDF (reference sequence). Trimming stripped 3 bases from V and 1 base from J, with 9 bases between.

Sequencing used PBMCs or T cells enriched from blood (not recorded which). The origin of this receptor is a man between 18 and 35 years old who had recovered from COVID-19. The rearrangement joins TRBV15 to TRBJ1-1; D perhaps matches TRBD1 (5 bases). CDR3 sequence: CATSSRAQNTEAFF. Written as DNA, the CDR3 is TGTGCCACCAGCAGCAGGGCTCAGAACACTGAAGCTTTCTTT.